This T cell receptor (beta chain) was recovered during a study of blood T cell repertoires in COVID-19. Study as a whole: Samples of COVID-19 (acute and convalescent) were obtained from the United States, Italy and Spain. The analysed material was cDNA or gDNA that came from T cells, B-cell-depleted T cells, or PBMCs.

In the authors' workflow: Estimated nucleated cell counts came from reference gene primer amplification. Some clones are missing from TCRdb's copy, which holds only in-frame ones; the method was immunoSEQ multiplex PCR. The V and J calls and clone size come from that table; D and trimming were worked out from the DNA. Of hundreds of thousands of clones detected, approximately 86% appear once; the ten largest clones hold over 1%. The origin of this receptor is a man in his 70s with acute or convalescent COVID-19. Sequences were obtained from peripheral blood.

As DNA, the CDR3 is TGTGCCAGCAGTTACTCCCTAGCGGGAGGTGTGGACATTCAGTACTTC. As protein: CASSYSLAGGVDIQYF. The chain links TRBV6-2 or TRBV6-3 to TRBJ2-4, with TRBD2 identical over 11 bases. CDR3 length: 16 residues. Trimming removed 0 bases from V and 8 bases from J; junction bases left unmatched: 6. In germline, CDR1 is MNHEY, CDR2 SVGEGT.